This T cell receptor (beta chain) was profiled in a study of regulatory and conventional T cells in RAG deficiency. On this clone itself: Its antigen is not identified.

Overall study findings and caveats: Shannon entropy fell and Simpson indices rose in RAG-deficient patients. Other subsets showed approximately 10-fold reductions, but Treg unique TCR beta sequences fell 95 to 100-fold in these patients.

The sorted regulatory T cells were CD4+, CD25-high and CD127-low, with genomic DNA sequenced. TCRdb's table, derived via immunoSEQ multiplex PCR, lists solely in-frame clones and lacks some. The sample yields 25,000 to 35,000 clones, over 80% seen once. This sample also belongs to another study, concerning regulatory T cells. This second study notes: Primers: 52 TRBV forward and 13 TRBJ reverse.

The sample comprised Tregs sorted from blood. The source of this sequence is a human donor in good health.

The CDR3 DNA reads TGCGCCAGCAGCTTAGAAGCGGGGCACATTCAGTACTTC. Translating gives CASSLEAGHIQYF. The chain recombines TRBV5-1 with TRBJ2-4; 7 positions match TRBD2. The length of the CDR3 is 13 residues. The ends lost 2 bases at V and 8 bases at J; junction bases unmatched: 4. Looked up from germline, CDR1 is SGHRS and CDR2 is YFSETQ.